One and the same sample provided the 29 T cell receptor beta chains below, sequenced in a study of blood T cells in healthy people across ages. For the second PCR, which ran for about 7 to 11 cycles, a sample-barcoded 5' primer and a J-beta primer mix were used. TCRdb itself ran the 5' RACE reads through MiXCR, one entry per CDR3 protein. The sample includes roughly 1,000,000 distinct CDR3 sequences, under 30% of them seen just once. These records were also assigned to another study, of T cells of mothers and their children.

Sample: blood. The receptors were gathered from a girl aged 2-9 years in good health.

This clonotype showed up just a few times. The chain employs TRBV7-2 and TRBJ2-3; 8 nucleotides align to TRBD2. Germline-derived CDR1 and CDR2 are SGHTA and FQGNSA. CDR3 length: 15 amino acids. Germline trimming cut 5 bases from V and 6 bases from J; bases unmatched to any gene: 10. For the CDR3, the DNA is TGTGCCAGCAGCGTCCCCGGGGGGGCTGCTGATACGCAGTATTTT. Translating it yields CASSVPGGAADTQYF. The full variable domain, rest sourced from reference TRBV7-2 and TRBJ2-3, is GAGVSQSPSNKVTEKGKDVELRCDPISGHTALYWYRQSLGQGLEFLIYFQGNSAPDKSGLPSDRFSAERTGGSVSTLTIQRTQQEDSAVYLCASSVPGGAADTQYFGPGTRLTVL.

This clonotype appeared a few times. J is TRBJ1-2 and V is TRBV12-3 or TRBV12-4; 8 bases map to TRBD1. CDR3 length: 15 residues. J lost 4 bases, V lost 4 bases, and 8 bases had no gene match. The CDR3 here is CASSYLPGQAYGYTF. CDR3 DNA: TGTGCCAGCAGTTATCTACCGGGACAGGCCTATGGCTACACCTTC.

In the case of this clonotype: Germline is not matched at one junction end, which may reflect a read error. The genes are TRBV4-1 and TRBJ1-1; 8 bases agree with TRBD1. Per the germline V gene, CDR1 is MGHRA and CDR2 is YSYEKL. The CDR3 has 16 residues. The chain's CDR3 is CASSPAGGQGATEALF. CDR3 DNA: TGCGCCAGCAGCCCGGCAGGCGGGCAGGGGGCTACTGAAGCTCTCTTT.

This clonotype was found a few times. CDR3 protein: CASSRGQGKDNYGYTF. The CDR3 DNA reads as TGTGCCAGCAGTCGCGGACAGGGGAAGGATAACTATGGCTACACCTTC. The V call is TRBV6-5, the J call TRBJ1-2, with TRBD1 matching 9 bases. Germline-derived CDR1 and CDR2 are MNHEY and SVGAGI. The J segment lost 1 base and the V segment lost 5 bases, leaving 8 bases of the junction unmatched. The CDR3 is 16 residues long.

In this sample, this clonotype turned up a few times. This chain links TRBV5-1 with TRBJ1-1, with D perhaps matching TRBD1 (5 bases). Per germline, CDR1 SGHRS and CDR2 YFSETQ. The CDR3 sequence is 15 residues long. Trimming stripped 1 base from V and 4 bases from J, with 14 bases between. CDR3 amino acids: CASSLMGQGPTEAFF. The DNA of the CDR3 is TGCGCCAGCAGCTTGATGGGCCAGGGACCCACTGAAGCTTTCTTT.

The chain couples TRBV12-3 or TRBV12-4 to TRBJ1-2; 10 nucleotides match TRBD1. CDR3 length: 12 amino acids. V lost 8 bases to trimming and J lost 8 bases; unmatched junction nucleotides: 5. This CDR3 reads CASGPTGGGYTF. Here the CDR3 DNA reads TGTGCCAGCGGGCCGACAGGGGGCGGCTACACCTTC.

On this clonotype itself: One end of the junction fails to match germline, which may point to a read error. The chain has TRBV19 and TRBJ2-5; TRBD2 might be the D (6 bases). The closer fit of TRBJ2-1 to the DNA end suggests the J call may be wrong. Looked up from germline, CDR1 is LNHDA and CDR2 is SQIVND (reference sequence). The length of the CDR3 is 13 residues. This chain's CDR3 is CAGSIGGTNEQFF. In nucleotides, the CDR3 is TGTGCCGGTAGTATTGGGGGGACCAATGAGCAGTTCTTC.

The rearrangement links TRBV6-2 or TRBV6-3 to TRBJ1-1; no firm D call. V was pared by 3 bases and J by 5 bases, with 7 bases between. Looked up from germline, CDR1 is MNHEY and CDR2 is SVGEGT. This CDR3 has 12 amino acids. As DNA, the CDR3 is TGTGCCAGCAGTTATTGGGAAACTGAAGCTTTCTTT. Its translation is CASSYWETEAFF.

In its sample, this clonotype was seen a few times. CDR3 amino acids: CSASPGTAFSEAFF. In DNA, the CDR3 is TGCAGTGCTAGCCCCGGGACCGCCTTCTCAGAGGCTTTCTTT. This chain connects TRBV20-1 to TRBJ1-1; possible D gene TRBD1, 5 bases. CDR1 is DFQATT and CDR2 is SNEGSKA in the germline V gene (reference sequence). V was clipped by 3 bases and J by 11 bases, with 22 bases between them. The CDR3 totals 14 residues.

This chain joins TRBV4-1 and TRBJ2-1; TRBD2 is a possible D gene (6 bases). The V and J ends lost 2 bases and 0 bases respectively, with 11 bases between them. This CDR3 is 16 amino acids long. Germline lookup yields CDR1 MGHRA and CDR2 YSYEKL. The CDR3 region is CASSQLGGGSYNEQFF. The CDR3 DNA is TGCGCCAGCAGCCAACTCGGGGGAGGCTCCTACAATGAGCAGTTCTTC.

The table lists this clonotype with a few counts. This chain links TRBV7-9 with TRBJ2-5, with 8 bases identical to TRBD2. With the DNA end fitting TRBJ2-1 better, the J assignment may be wrong. The CDR3 contains 15 residues. From germline, CDR1 is SEHNR and CDR2 FQNEAQ (reference sequence). CDR3 sequence reads: CASSFSAGVWDEQFF. The CDR3 DNA is TGTGCCAGCAGCTTTTCAGCGGGAGTTTGGGATGAGCAGTTCTTC.

This clonotype was counted only a few times. This chain connects TRBV5-6 to TRBJ2-5; D may be TRBD1 (6 bases). The germline V gene encodes CDR1 SGHDT and CDR2 YYEEEE. The CDR3 has 14 residues. Trimming shortened V by 2 bases and J by 2 bases, and 10 bases separated the two germline ends. CDR3 in amino acids: CASSFWTVQETQYF. CDR3 in DNA: TGTGCCAGCAGCTTTTGGACAGTACAAGAGACCCAGTACTTC.

This clonotype was observed many times. V and J are TRBV10-3 and TRBJ2-7, with D maybe TRBD2 (7 bases). Trimming removed 2 bases at V and 0 bases at J, with 11 bases between. Germline-derived CDR1 and CDR2 are ENHRY and SYGVKD. This CDR3 has 15 residues. In DNA form, the CDR3 reads TGTGCCATCAGTGAGAGGGGGGGGTCCTCCTACGAGCAGTACTTC. Amino acids: CAISERGGSSYEQYF.

Points on this clonotype: With a much larger clone just one base away, this may be a read error. The CDR3, as DNA: TGCAGCATTGACTCAGGGGGGCAAGAGACCCAGTACTTC. Its translation is CSIDSGGQETQYF. The rearrangement links TRBV29-1 to TRBJ2-5; weak D call: TRBD1 (7 bases). Looked up from germline, CDR1 is SQVTM and CDR2 is ANQGSEA. CDR3 length equals 13 residues. The whole variable domain, remainder taken from reference TRBV29-1 and TRBJ2-5, is SAVISQKPSRDICQRGTSLTIQCQVDSQVTMMFWYRQQPGQSLTLIATANQGSEATYESGFVIDKFPISRPNLTFSTLTVSNMSPEDSSIYLCSIDSGGQETQYFGPGTRLLVL.

CDR3 residues: CASSLVPENSPLHF. CDR3 nucleotides: TGTGCCAGCAGCTTAGTCCCCGAAAATTCACCCCTCCACTTT. The chain has TRBV7-2 and TRBJ1-6; the D is unclear. CDR3 size: 14 residues. Germline loops: CDR1 SGHTA, CDR2 FQGNSA. V was cut by 1 base and J by 7 bases, with 8 bases left in between.

This chain links TRBV9 with TRBJ2-1; a possible D gene is TRBD2 (7 bases). V dropped 0 bases and J dropped 4 bases, with 11 bases sitting between them. The CDR3 has 15 amino acids. Germline assignment: CDR1 SGDLS and CDR2 YYNGEE. CDR3 DNA: TGTGCCAGCAGCGTAGGAGGGGGGGATTACAATGAGCAGTTCTTC. This translates into CASSVGGGDYNEQFF.

This chain joins TRBV25-1 and TRBJ2-7; D unresolved. The CDR3 runs to 14 residues. Germline lookup yields CDR1 MGHDK and CDR2 SYGVNS. Deletions cut 1 base from V and 1 base from J, with 8 bases between. The CDR3 here is CASSESVTSYEQYF. The CDR3 DNA sequence: TGTGCCAGCAGTGAATCAGTTACATCCTACGAGCAGTACTTC.

V is TRBV5-5 and J is TRBJ2-5, with TRBD1 identical over 8 bases. The J call may be incorrect, as the DNA end agrees better with TRBJ2-1. The CDR3 contains 13 residues. In germline, CDR1 is SGHKS, CDR2 YYEKEE (reference sequence). This CDR3 reads CASSNLTGDEQFF. The CDR3, as DNA: TGTGCCAGCAGCAACTTGACAGGGGACGAGCAGTTCTTC.

This clonotype was seen a handful of times. The J gene is TRBJ1-3, the V gene TRBV4-3, with a weak D call TRBD1 (5 bases). Germline assignment: CDR1 LGHNA and CDR2 YSLEER. V shed 2 bases and J shed 6 bases, with 14 bases lying between them. The CDR3 covers 15 residues. The CDR3 coding sequence is TGCGCCAGCAGCCAAAGGGGCAGGGCTGAAAACACCATATATTTT. This translates into CASSQRGRAENTIYF.

This chain uses TRBV6-2 or TRBV6-3 with TRBJ2-2, with D perhaps TRBD1 or TRBD2 (6 bases each). The CDR3 length is 14 residues. V was shortened by 6 bases and J by 5 bases, with 13 bases between the two germline ends. Looked up from germline, CDR1 is MNHEY and CDR2 is SVGEGT. This CDR3 is CASSGGLTTGELFF. CDR3 DNA: TGTGCCAGCAGCGGGGGCCTAACTACCGGGGAGCTGTTTTTT.

This clonotype has just a few counts. This chain connects TRBV10-3 to TRBJ1-2; no definite D call. The length of the CDR3 is 13 residues. With 3 bases removed from V and 6 bases from J, the gap between germline ends came to 11 bases. Looked up from germline, CDR1 is ENHRY and CDR2 is SYGVKD. The CDR3 is CAISDIGGNGYTF. The CDR3, as DNA: TGTGCCATCAGTGATATAGGAGGGAATGGCTACACCTTC.

This clonotype was picked up a small number of times. V usage is TRBV20-1 and J usage is TRBJ2-3; D is ambiguous. This CDR3 is built from 14 residues. Germline-derived CDR1 and CDR2 are DFQATT and SNEGSKA (reference sequence). Trimming left V 5 bases short and J 1 base short, with 13 bases between. CDR3 loop: CSAFSGRRTDTQYF. The CDR3 region has the DNA TGCAGTGCTTTTTCCGGACGGCGCACAGATACGCAGTATTTT.

V usage is TRBV21-1 and J usage is TRBJ1-2; the listed D gene, TRBD1, was not tested against the DNA. TRBV21-1 is shown as a pseudogene. The CDR3 totals 13 residues. DNA for the CDR3: TGTGCCAGCCGATATCGGGCGAAGGATGGCTACACCTTC. Its translation: CASRYRAKDGYTF.

The chain joins TRBV20-1 to TRBJ2-7, with 8 positions matching TRBD2. V was pared by 3 bases and J by 5 bases, with 3 bases of the junction left unmatched. The CDR3 loop spans 12 amino acids. In germline, CDR1 is DFQATT, CDR2 SNEGSKA (reference sequence). The CDR3 sequence: CSASGGENEQYF. CDR3 DNA: TGCAGTGCTAGCGGGGGGGAAAACGAGCAGTACTTC.

This clonotype was detected only a few times. This rearrangement joins TRBV5-6 to TRBJ2-5, with TRBD2 matching 13 bases. CDR3 length equals 15 residues. Germline loops: CDR1 SGHDT, CDR2 YYEEEE. The trim removed 4 bases at V and 6 bases at J, leaving 6 bases unmatched. The CDR3 reads CASSNGLAGAQTQYF. CDR3 coding DNA: TGTGCCAGCAGCAATGGACTAGCGGGAGCACAGACCCAGTACTTC.

This sequence joins TRBV19 and TRBJ2-1; 10 nucleotides agree with TRBD2. Losses at the gene ends were 2 bases for V and 8 bases for J; bases not matched to a gene: 6. CDR3 size: 15 residues. Germline V gives CDR1 LNHDA, CDR2 SQIVND (reference sequence). CDR3 DNA: TGTGCCAGTAGTATAAAAGCAGCGGGAGGGGATGAGCAGTTCTTC. Protein: CASSIKAAGGDEQFF.

There are a few counts of this clonotype. This sequence joins TRBV10-3 and TRBJ2-5; D may be TRBD2 (6 bases). The CDR3 totals 17 residues. Germline CDR1 reads ENHRY; CDR2 reads SYGVKD. V gave up 2 bases and J gave up 1 base, with 17 bases separating them. In nucleotides, the CDR3 is TGTGCCATCAGTGAGCATCCAGGTGGGGGGACCCAAGAGACCCAGTACTTC. As protein: CAISEHPGGGTQETQYF.

The sample holds many counts of this clonotype. The chain recombines TRBV6-2 or TRBV6-3 with TRBJ2-7; D not certain. The CDR3 consists of 12 residues. Trimming shortened V by 5 bases and J by 2 bases, and 7 bases separated the two germline ends. Germline V CDR1 and CDR2: MNHEY, SVGEGT. The CDR3, as DNA: TGTGCCAGCAGTGACCCGCCCTACGAGCAGTACTTC. Its protein is CASSDPPYEQYF.

In its sample, this clonotype was seen once. The rearrangement uses TRBV6-6 and TRBJ2-1, with 10 bases lining up with TRBD1. There are 15 residues in the CDR3. Germline loops: CDR1 MNHNY, CDR2 SVGAGI (reference sequence). With 1 base clipped from V and 8 bases from J, the junction kept 5 bases outside the gene matches. DNA for the CDR3: TGTGCCAGCAGTTACTGGGGACAGGGGCAGCATGAGCAGTTCTTC. Translating gives CASSYWGQGQHEQFF.